The 27 T cell receptor beta chains listed next were all sequenced from one sample in a study of shared T cell receptors in the human thymus. Some clones are missing from TCRdb's copy, which holds only in-frame ones; the method was immunoSEQ multiplex PCR. The table records hundreds of thousands of clones, around 87% of them present only once. The same specimen was also included in a second study, on human thymus T cells.

Sequenced: thymocytes. The receptors shown here come from a boy under two years old with a congenital heart defect.

This rearrangement joins TRBV4-3 to TRBJ1-3, with a weak D call TRBD1 (6 bases). Deletions cut 2 bases from V and 3 bases from J, with 14 bases between. Looked up from germline, CDR1 is LGHNA and CDR2 is YSLEER. The CDR3 contains 16 residues. The CDR3 loop reads CASSQYPGQYGNTIYF. CDR3 DNA sequence: TGCGCCAGCAGCCAATACCCGGGACAATATGGAAACACCATATATTTT.

As to this clone: The sample has other DNA sequences that encode this CDR3 too. J is TRBJ1-3 and V is TRBV6-5, with D possibly matching TRBD1 (5 bases). Between the trimmed V and J ends, which lost 7 bases and 0 bases, there was a span of 7 bases. The CDR3 runs 13 residues. CDR1 and CDR2 from the germline V gene are MNHEY and SVGAGI. The CDR3 here is CASMGLSGNTIYF. The CDR3 DNA sequence: TGTGCCAGCATGGGGCTCTCTGGAAACACCATATATTTT.

The chain employs TRBV4-1 and TRBJ2-3; 7 nucleotides align to TRBD2. CDR1 is MGHRA, CDR2 YSYEKL, per germline. Losses at the gene ends were 1 base for V and 2 bases for J; bases not matched to a gene: 6. The CDR3 consists of 16 residues. The CDR3 region has the DNA TGCGCCAGCAGCCAAGTGGCTAGCGGTTACACAGATACGCAGTATTTT. Translated: CASSQVASGYTDTQYF.

The chain combines TRBV7-9 with TRBJ2-7; tentatively, D is TRBD2 (6 bases). V lost 0 bases to trimming and J lost 2 bases, with 8 bases between them. CDR1 and CDR2 from the germline V gene are SEHNR and FQNEAQ (reference sequence). The CDR3 length is 14 residues. This CDR3 reads CASSLARRAYEQYF. The CDR3 DNA follows: TGTGCCAGCAGCTTAGCTAGGAGGGCCTACGAGCAGTACTTC.

This clone was found once. The rearrangement joins TRBV5-1 to TRBJ1-5; 12 nucleotides match TRBD1. Germline V lookup: CDR1 SGHRS, CDR2 YFSETQ. J gave up 3 bases and V 4 bases, and 5 bases lay outside the gene matches. The CDR3 is made up of 16 amino acids. Here the CDR3 reads CASSRGTGGPNQPQHF. The DNA for the CDR3 is TGCGCCAGCAGCCGGGGGACAGGGGGCCCCAATCAGCCCCAGCATTTT.

This clone was seen just once. The chain is built from TRBV9 and TRBJ2-5; no definite D call. CDR3 length: 21 residues. Germline V gene data show CDR1 as SGDLS and CDR2 as YYNGEE. Between the trimmed V and J ends, which lost 2 bases and 0 bases, there was a span of 29 bases. CDR3 sequence reads: CASSVSPSFTPYLENQETQYF. Here the CDR3 DNA reads TGTGCCAGCAGCGTTTCCCCTTCTTTCACCCCATACCTCGAGAACCAAGAGACCCAGTACTTC. Variable domain in full (rest from reference TRBV9 and TRBJ2-5): DSGVTQTPKHLITATGQRVTLRCSPRSGDLSVYWYQQSLDQGLQFLIQYYNGEERAKGNILERFSAQQFPDLHSELNLSSLELGDSALYFCASSVSPSFTPYLENQETQYFGPGTRLLVL.

This clone has just one count. The chain is built from TRBV5-1 and TRBJ2-1, with 12 positions matching TRBD2. Germline CDR1 SGHRS, CDR2 YFSETQ. Trimming cost V 2 bases and J 12 bases; bases outside gene matches: 9. This CDR3 has 15 amino acids. CDR3 coding DNA: TGCGCCAGCAGCTTCCTAGCGGGAGGGGAAGGGAGGCAGTTCTTC. Amino acids: CASSFLAGGEGRQFF.

V and J are TRBV10-3 and TRBJ1-2; D not resolved. This CDR3 has 14 amino acids. Looked up from germline, CDR1 is ENHRY and CDR2 is SYGVKD. Trimming removed 3 bases from V and 0 bases from J, with 8 bases in between. The CDR3 sequence: CAISDGEANYGYTF. The CDR3 DNA follows: TGTGCCATCAGTGATGGGGAGGCTAACTATGGCTACACCTTC.

This rearrangement joins TRBV7-9 to TRBJ2-7; 7 nucleotides align to TRBD2. J lost 5 bases, V lost 5 bases, and 15 bases had no gene match. The CDR3 is 16 residues long. Per the germline V gene, CDR1 is SEHNR and CDR2 is FQNEAQ (reference sequence). This CDR3 reads CASSPETSPKTHEQYF. The CDR3 nucleotides are TGTGCCAGCAGCCCGGAGACTAGCCCAAAAACCCACGAGCAGTACTTC.

The V call is TRBV18, the J call TRBJ1-5, with 8 bases aligning to TRBD1. Germline-derived CDR1 and CDR2 are KGHSH and LQKENI. V was pared by 4 bases and J by 3 bases, with 2 bases of the junction left unmatched. The length of the CDR3 is 14 residues. Here the CDR3 reads CASSLDRDNQPQHF. CDR3 sequence (DNA): TGTGCCAGCTCACTGGACAGGGACAATCAGCCCCAGCATTTT.

The chain links TRBV10-3 to TRBJ2-5, with TRBD2 matching over 8 bases. The length of the CDR3 is 16 residues. Germline V gives CDR1 ENHRY, CDR2 SYGVKD. V lost 3 bases and J lost 2; bases outside the gene matches: 8. CDR3 loop: CAISDLLAGGQETQYF. The CDR3 coding sequence is TGTGCCATCAGTGATCTTCTAGCGGGTGGGCAAGAGACCCAGTACTTC.

The chain employs TRBV27 and TRBJ1-2; 7 bases agree with TRBD1. This CDR3 contains 13 residues. The germline gives CDR1 MNHEY, CDR2 SMNVEV (reference sequence). Trimming removed 4 bases from V and 7 bases from J; junction bases left unmatched: 6. For the CDR3, the DNA is TGTGCCAGCAGTTACCCAGGGGGAGGTGGCTACACCTTC. Translating it yields CASSYPGGGGYTF.

The chain uses TRBV9 and TRBJ2-6; no clear D. Trimming removed 4 bases at V and 10 bases at J, with 15 bases between. The germline V gene has CDR1 SGDLS and CDR2 YYNGEE. The CDR3 totals 14 residues. As DNA, the CDR3 is TGTGCCAGCAGCCCACATGGAGAGCTGAACGTCCTGACTTTC. This translates into CASSPHGELNVLTF.

This clone has a single count. The chain has TRBV4-1 and TRBJ2-1, with TRBD1 matching 7 bases. V dropped 0 bases and J dropped 0; count of bases not matched to a gene: 5. The CDR3 is 17 amino acids. The germline gives CDR1 MGHRA, CDR2 YSYEKL. The CDR3 spells CASSQDHRDSSYNEQFF. The DNA of the CDR3 is TGCGCCAGCAGCCAAGATCATCGGGACAGCTCCTACAATGAGCAGTTCTTC.

This clone was detected only once. The V gene is TRBV28, the J gene TRBJ1-2; TRBD1 aligns across 7 bases. The germline gives CDR1 MDHEN, CDR2 SYDVKM. This CDR3 region has 14 residues. Losses at the gene ends were 8 bases for V and 3 bases for J; bases not matched to a gene: 9. In DNA, the CDR3 is TGTGCCAGCCGTCGCTTAGGGACAGACTATGGCTACACCTTC. Protein: CASRRLGTDYGYTF.

This sequence joins TRBV14 and TRBJ2-1, with TRBD2 matching over 10 bases. The length of the CDR3 is 16 residues. Germline V lookup: CDR1 SGHDN, CDR2 FVKESK. V gave up 2 bases and J gave up 7 bases; unmatched junction bases: 8. The CDR3 DNA is TGTGCCAGCAGCCAATTCGGACTAGCGGTACGAAATGAGCAGTTCTTC. Protein product: CASSQFGLAVRNEQFF.

This sequence joins TRBV7-8 and TRBJ2-5, with 13 positions matching TRBD2. Germline-derived CDR1 and CDR2 are SGHVS and FQNEAQ. The CDR3 extends over 18 amino acids. V lost 5 bases, J lost 3 bases, and 12 bases stayed unmatched. CDR3 sequence: CASSPGTSGTPDEETQYF. The CDR3 nucleotides read TGTGCCAGCAGCCCCGGGACTAGCGGGACCCCCGACGAAGAGACCCAGTACTTC.

The V and J genes are TRBV27 and TRBJ2-5; TRBD2 might be the D (5 bases). The CDR3 covers 14 residues. Germline V gene lookup returns CDR1 MNHEY and CDR2 SMNVEV (reference sequence). V shed 5 bases and J shed 5 bases, with 15 bases lying between them. The CDR3 sequence: CASSPDWAQETQYF. The CDR3 DNA reads TGTGCCAGCAGTCCGGACTGGGCCCAGGAGACCCAGTACTTC.

The chain joins TRBV29-1 to TRBJ2-1; D remains ambiguous. The CDR3 is made up of 12 amino acids. Deletions cut 5 bases from V and 4 bases from J, with 9 bases between. Germline CDR1 and CDR2: SQVTM and ANQGSEA. This CDR3 is CSVLLTYNEQFF. The CDR3 DNA reads as TGCAGCGTTCTGTTGACTTACAATGAGCAGTTCTTC.

In DNA form, the CDR3 reads TGTGCCAGCAGTAGCCAATTGAGAGGGATACCTAGGTCCTACGAGCAGTACTTC. Protein sequence: CASSSQLRGIPRSYEQYF. The rearrangement uses TRBV2 and TRBJ2-7; tentatively, D is TRBD2 (5 bases). The CDR3 loop spans 18 amino acids. Germline V gene lookup returns CDR1 SNHLY and CDR2 FYNNEI. V lost 5 bases and J 1 base, leaving 24 bases between the germline ends.

The rearrangement joins TRBV4-2 to TRBJ2-2; 16 nucleotides match TRBD2. The CDR3 spans 21 residues. Germline V gives CDR1 LGHNA, CDR2 YNFKEQ. After removal of 4 bases from V and 0 bases from J, the junction contained 11 bases not matched to a gene. The CDR3 spells CASSLLPGLAGGPSNTGELFF. The CDR3 region has the DNA TGTGCCAGCAGCCTACTTCCGGGACTAGCGGGGGGGCCCTCGAACACCGGGGAGCTGTTTTTT.

J is TRBJ2-7 and V is TRBV28, with 7 bases identical to TRBD2. The CDR3 is 15 residues long. V shed 2 bases, J shed 3 bases, and the junction held 7 bases outside the gene matches. Germline CDR1 and CDR2: MDHEN and SYDVKM. CDR3 bases: TGTGCCAGCAGTTTAACTCCTAGCGGTTTCTACGAGCAGTACTTC. Amino acids: CASSLTPSGFYEQYF.

The V and J genes are TRBV6-1 and TRBJ1-6; D is perhaps TRBD1 (6 bases). Germline values: CDR1 MNHNS, CDR2 SASEGT. CDR3 size: 15 residues. V lost 1 base, J lost 8 bases, and 12 bases lay in between. CDR3 region: CASSEGRGLYSPLHF. The CDR3 nucleotides read TGTGCCAGCAGTGAAGGCAGGGGATTGTATTCACCCCTCCACTTT.

The chain recombines TRBV6-5 with TRBJ2-3; 7 nucleotides line up with TRBD1. Germline-derived CDR1 and CDR2 are MNHEY and SVGAGI. The CDR3 totals 14 residues. The V segment lost 2 bases and the J segment 3 bases; nucleotides outside the gene matches: 2. The CDR3 is CASSYRGQTDTQYF. Here the CDR3 DNA reads TGTGCCAGCAGTTACAGGGGGCAAACAGATACGCAGTATTTT.

This chain links TRBV4-3 with TRBJ2-7; 9 bases map to TRBD1. The CDR3 totals 20 residues. After removal of 0 bases from V and 4 bases from J, the junction contained 19 bases not matched to a gene. CDR1 LGHNA and CDR2 YSLEER come from the germline V gene. Here the CDR3 DNA reads TGCGCCAGCAGCCAAGATCTAAGGGTGGGGGACAGGGTAACGTTATACGAGCAGTACTTC. Amino acids: CASSQDLRVGDRVTLYEQYF.

The chain joins TRBV4-3 to TRBJ2-3; TRBD2 aligns across 7 bases. Losses at the gene ends were 1 base for V and 1 base for J; bases not matched to a gene: 5. This CDR3 is built from 16 residues. Germline-derived CDR1 and CDR2 are LGHNA and YSLEER. In nucleotides, the CDR3 is TGCGCCAGCAGCCAAGGGGGCAGCGGGGGCACAGATACGCAGTATTTT. Its protein product is CASSQGGSGGTDTQYF.

The V gene is TRBV5-5, the J gene TRBJ2-7; 7 positions agree with TRBD1. Looked up from germline, CDR1 is SGHKS and CDR2 is YYEKEE (reference sequence). V was pared by 0 bases and J by 2 bases, with 5 bases of the junction left unmatched. The length of the CDR3 is 15 residues. The CDR3 spells CASSLGQGSAYEQYF. The DNA for the CDR3 is TGTGCCAGCAGCTTGGGACAGGGTTCAGCCTACGAGCAGTACTTC.